The 10 T cell receptor beta chains presented below share a single source sample, sequenced in a study of blood T cell repertoires in COVID-19 (TCRdb year 2020). Receptor libraries were prepared by the immunoSEQ multiplex PCR assay. Drawn from immuneACCESS, this table holds only the in-frame rearrangements with V and J called that TCRdb kept. Clones are partly lost; checked studies trace under half to an unresolved V gene and leave the rest unexplained. In this sample the table shows over 200,000 clones, 86% of which occur a single time. Roughly a sixth of the sample is held by the ten biggest clonotypes. What was sequenced was PBMCs or T cells enriched from blood (not recorded which). These receptors originate from a young man who had recovered from COVID-19.

This clone was found once. The chain recombines TRBV9 with TRBJ1-1; no clear D gene. In germline, CDR1 is SGDLS, CDR2 YYNGEE. Trimming cost V 3 bases and J 1 base, with 13 bases left between them. This CDR3 is 15 amino acids long. The CDR3 DNA sequence: TGTGCCAGCAGCGAGGAGTGGCTCGGGAACACTGAAGCTTTCTTT. It specifies CASSEEWLGNTEAFF.

V gene TRBV6-6 combines with J gene TRBJ1-5; D remains ambiguous. The CDR3 runs 12 residues. The germline V gene has CDR1 MNHNY and CDR2 SVGAGI (reference sequence). V gave up 4 bases and J gave up 7 bases, with 8 bases separating them. The CDR3 sequence: CASSSSVQPQHF. The CDR3 DNA follows: TGTGCCAGCAGTTCGTCTGTGCAGCCCCAGCATTTT.

This clone was counted only a few times. The chain joins TRBV5-1 to TRBJ1-5; D is possibly TRBD1 (6 bases). The CDR3 contains 13 residues. CDR1 SGHRS and CDR2 YFSETQ come from the germline V gene. Trimming cost V 3 bases and J 4 bases, with 8 bases left between them. The CDR3 coding sequence is TGCGCCAGCAGCTGGACAGTGAATCAGCCCCAGCATTTT. It specifies CASSWTVNQPQHF.

This chain connects TRBV11-3 to TRBJ2-7; 8 nucleotides agree with TRBD2. This CDR3 has 15 residues. The V segment lost 1 base and the J segment 4 bases; nucleotides outside the gene matches: 6. From germline, CDR1 is SGHNT and CDR2 YENEEA. CDR3 region: CASSLAAGALYEQYF. In nucleotides, the CDR3 is TGTGCCAGCAGCTTAGCAGCGGGAGCGTTGTACGAGCAGTACTTC.

V is TRBV12-3 or TRBV12-4 and J is TRBJ1-1, with 9 bases lining up with TRBD1. Trimming removed 6 bases from V and 8 bases from J; junction bases left unmatched: 4. This CDR3 is 12 amino acids long. The DNA for the CDR3 is TGTGCCAGCAGGGACAGGGGCCTAGAAGCTTTCTTT. Amino acid sequence: CASRDRGLEAFF.

This clone was picked up one time. The chain recombines TRBV27 with TRBJ1-5, with 9 bases aligning to TRBD1. J lost 7 bases, V lost 5 bases, and 6 bases had no gene match. Germline values: CDR1 MNHEY, CDR2 SMNVEV (reference sequence). The CDR3 runs 14 residues. The CDR3: CASSEQGAHQPQHF. The CDR3 DNA is TGTGCCAGCAGTGAACAGGGGGCTCACCAGCCCCAGCATTTT.

V and J are TRBV3-1 (or the pseudogene TRBV3-2) and TRBJ2-5; D is possibly TRBD1 (7 bases). The germline V gene encodes CDR1 LGHDT and CDR2 YNNKEL (reference sequence). Trimming took off 1 base at V and 5 bases at J, with 17 bases between the two ends. This CDR3 spans 16 amino acids. The chain's CDR3 is CASSQVLRGRRETQYF. In nucleotides, the CDR3 is TGTGCCAGCAGCCAAGTACTCAGGGGGAGGAGGGAGACCCAGTACTTC.

This clone was observed a few times. The chain is built from TRBV6-5 and TRBJ1-1, with 8 bases matching TRBD1. The germline CDR1 and CDR2 sequences are MNHEY and SVGAGI. V shed 0 bases and J 6 bases; nucleotides not matched to a gene: 6. This CDR3 is built from 15 residues. CDR3 in DNA: TGTGCCAGCAGTTACTCGACAGGGGCTATGGCTGAAGCTTTCTTT. Translating gives CASSYSTGAMAEAFF.

The CDR3 DNA sequence: TGTGCCAGAACGGGACAGGGCTCCTACAATGAGCAGTTCTTC. It translates to CARTGQGSYNEQFF. The chain combines TRBV6-5 with TRBJ2-1; 9 bases agree with TRBD1. This CDR3 has 14 amino acids. Trimming took 9 bases from V and 0 from J; bases not matched to a gene: 3. Germline V gives CDR1 MNHEY, CDR2 SVGAGI.

The table lists this clone with a count of one. V gene TRBV7-6 combines with J gene TRBJ2-5; possibly TRBD2 for D (6 bases). CDR1 and CDR2 from the germline V gene are SGHVS and FNYEAQ. CDR3 size: 15 residues. Trimming removed 4 bases from V and 5 bases from J, with 17 bases in between. The CDR3 region is CASSSWTLEGETQYF. DNA of the CDR3: TGTGCCAGCAGCTCCTGGACCCTGGAGGGGGAGACCCAGTACTTC.